These T cell receptor beta chains were read from a single sample in a study of blood T cell repertoires in COVID-19. The table came from immunoSEQ multiplex PCR; TCRdb's copy has only in-frame clones and leaves some out. The table has around 300,000 clones, 88% seen once. The sequenced sample was PBMCs or T cells enriched from blood (not recorded which). The receptors stem from a woman aged 30 to 39 who had recovered from COVID-19. Both conserved end residues are part of each CDR3. Fields, in order: clone size, J gene, CDR3 length, D gene, V gene, CDR3 DNA, CDR3 protein. D genes are given only for firm matches. The size field is filled for only some rows; it gives once, few, many or a size class.

clone size: .; J gene: TRBJ2-7; CDR3 length: 19; D gene: .; V gene: TRBV6-2/TRBV6-3; CDR3 DNA: TGTGCCAGCAGTTACCCCGCCCGGGACACGTCCGTAATAATCTACGAGCAGTACTTC; CDR3 protein: CASSYPARDTSVIIYEQYF
clone size: .; J gene: TRBJ2-3; CDR3 length: 15; D gene: TRBD2; V gene: TRBV10-1; CDR3 DNA: TGCGCCAGCAGTGAGATGGCGGGAGTGGCAGATACGCAGTATTTT; CDR3 protein: CASSEMAGVADTQYF
clone size: .; J gene: TRBJ1-2; CDR3 length: 14; D gene: .; V gene: TRBV6-5; CDR3 DNA: TGTGCCAGCAGTTACTCAAACACAGGGTCTGGCTACACCTTC; CDR3 protein: CASSYSNTGSGYTF
clone size: .; J gene: TRBJ2-5; CDR3 length: 17; D gene: .; V gene: TRBV24-1; CDR3 DNA: TGTGCCACCAGTGACATCCCCTTAGACAGGCTCCAAGAGACCCAGTACTTC; CDR3 protein: CATSDIPLDRLQETQYF
clone size: .; J gene: TRBJ2-1; CDR3 length: 14; D gene: TRBD2; V gene: TRBV20-1; CDR3 DNA: TGCAGTGCTAGTGGGGCGGGGGGCTTGGATGAGCAGTTCTTC; CDR3 protein: CSASGAGGLDEQFF
clone size: once; J gene: TRBJ1-5; CDR3 length: 15; D gene: TRBD1; V gene: TRBV6-5; CDR3 DNA: TGTGCCAGCAGCCTTGGACAGGGGACGGGCCAGCCCCAGCATTTT; CDR3 protein: CASSLGQGTGQPQHF
clone size: .; J gene: TRBJ2-6; CDR3 length: 17; D gene: TRBD2; V gene: TRBV5-1; CDR3 DNA: TGCGCCAGCAGCTTGCTAGCGGGGCCCTCTGGGGCCAACGTCCTGACTTTC; CDR3 protein: CASSLLAGPSGANVLTF
clone size: few; J gene: TRBJ1-6; CDR3 length: 13; D gene: .; V gene: TRBV27; CDR3 DNA: TGTGCCAGCAGCTATTCAGGGAATTCACCCCTCCACTTT; CDR3 protein: CASSYSGNSPLHF
clone size: .; J gene: TRBJ2-3; CDR3 length: 15; D gene: TRBD2; V gene: TRBV20-1; CDR3 DNA: TGCAGTGCTAGTGGCAACCTAGCGGGAACAGATACGCAGTATTTT; CDR3 protein: CSASGNLAGTDTQYF
clone size: .; J gene: TRBJ2-7; CDR3 length: 13; D gene: .; V gene: TRBV7-2; CDR3 DNA: TGTGCCAGCAGCTTAACCGCCCGCGCCTCACAGTACTTC; CDR3 protein: CASSLTARASQYF
clone size: .; J gene: TRBJ1-5; CDR3 length: 15; D gene: TRBD1; V gene: TRBV5-1; CDR3 DNA: TGCGCCAGCAGCTTCGGGACAGGGGGTAATCAGCCCCAGCATTTT; CDR3 protein: CASSFGTGGNQPQHF
clone size: once; J gene: TRBJ2-1; CDR3 length: 16; D gene: TRBD1; V gene: TRBV7-3; CDR3 DNA: TGTGCCAGCAGCTTTGTGGGGACAGGGGGATACAATGAGCAGTTCTTC; CDR3 protein: CASSFVGTGGYNEQFF
clone size: .; J gene: TRBJ1-5; CDR3 length: 15; D gene: .; V gene: TRBV7-2; CDR3 DNA: TGTGCCAGCAGCAGCTCCAGGGGAAGTAATCAGCCCCAGCATTTT; CDR3 protein: CASSSSRGSNQPQHF
clone size: .; J gene: TRBJ2-4; CDR3 length: 15; D gene: TRBD1; V gene: TRBV28; CDR3 DNA: TGTGCCAGCAGTCTCTGGACAGGGCCGGAAAACATTCAGTACTTC; CDR3 protein: CASSLWTGPENIQYF
clone size: .; J gene: TRBJ2-4; CDR3 length: 18; D gene: TRBD1; V gene: TRBV27; CDR3 DNA: TGTGCCAGCAGTTCCACGCCCGGGACAGGGCTAGCCAAAAACATTCAGTACTTC; CDR3 protein: CASSSTPGTGLAKNIQYF